The rows below give T cell receptor beta chains drawn from one sample of a study of Tregs in tolerant kidney transplant recipients. Assay used: immunoSEQ multiplex PCR; TCRdb lists only in-frame clones, some missing. This sample yields about 15,000 clones, of which just under 80% are seen a single time; about 1.7% belongs to the top ten. The material sequenced was Tregs from blood, taken before the transplant. The receptor set was obtained from a human donor who received a combined kidney and bone marrow transplant. Each CDR3 is given with its conserved first and last residue. D genes are given only for firm matches. Expanded clones are given a class, and other clones once, few, many or no size at all.

cdr3_aa,cdr3_nt,j_call,v_call,d_call,clone_size
CASSYGQSGYTF,TGTGCCAGCAGTTACGGACAGAGTGGCTACACCTTC,TRBJ1-2,TRBV6-6,NA,NA
CASSLRGLAGDLEQYF,TGTGCCAGCAGCTTGAGGGGGCTAGCGGGAGATTTAGAGCAGTACTTC,TRBJ2-7,TRBV11-2,TRBD2,NA
CASSSGTPGAFGNEQFF,TGTGCCAGCAGCTCCGGGACTCCGGGCGCTTTTGGCAATGAGCAGTTCTTC,TRBJ2-1,TRBV7-2,NA,NA
CASSPVSTDTQYF,TGTGCCAGCAGTCCCGTCAGCACAGATACGCAGTATTTT,TRBJ2-3,TRBV28,NA,NA
CASRWTSGRALRYEQYF,TGTGCCAGCAGATGGACTAGCGGGAGGGCCCTTCGATACGAGCAGTACTTC,TRBJ2-7,TRBV7-9,TRBD2,NA
CASSLVLAGGNTEAFF,TGCGCCAGCAGCTTGGTCCTCGCAGGGGGGAACACTGAAGCTTTCTTT,TRBJ1-1,TRBV5-1,TRBD1,NA
CASSRGNWNEQFF,TGTGCCAGCAGCCGGGGAAATTGGAATGAGCAGTTCTTC,TRBJ2-1,TRBV28,NA,NA
CASSSRWLTYEQYF,TGTGCCAGCAGCTCCAGATGGTTAACCTACGAGCAGTACTTC,TRBJ2-7,TRBV11-2,NA,NA
CASRDRAAKNIQYF,TGTGCCAGCAGGGACAGGGCGGCCAAAAACATTCAGTACTTC,TRBJ2-4,TRBV2,TRBD1,NA
CATFSTGSTYEQYF,TGTGCCACCTTTTCGACAGGATCGACCTACGAGCAGTACTTC,TRBJ2-7,TRBV6-1,NA,NA
CASRTPKSSYNEQFF,TGTGCCAGCAGGACTCCAAAGAGCTCCTACAATGAGCAGTTCTTC,TRBJ2-1,TRBV7-2,NA,NA
CASSLRQGTGNTIYF,TGTGCCAGCTCACTTCGACAGGGAACTGGAAACACCATATATTTT,TRBJ1-3,TRBV18,TRBD1,NA
CSVEPVTAGRGYTF,TGCAGCGTTGAACCCGTTACGGCAGGGAGGGGCTACACCTTC,TRBJ1-2,TRBV29-1,NA,NA
CASRTGVAERQYF,TGTGCCAGCAGAACAGGGGTGGCCGAGAGGCAGTACTTC,TRBJ2-7,TRBV6-5,TRBD1,NA
CAISPPGAREQYF,TGTGCCATCAGCCCGCCAGGGGCACGTGAGCAGTACTTC,TRBJ2-7,TRBV10-3,NA,NA
CASSPQGLAGGVPGELFF,TGTGCCAGCAGCCCTCAGGGACTAGCGGGAGGTGTACCCGGGGAGCTGTTTTTT,TRBJ2-2,TRBV13,TRBD2,NA
CAWSVHPGNRAGRNTIYF,TGTGCCTGGAGTGTTCATCCCGGCAACAGGGCCGGGAGAAACACCATATATTTT,TRBJ1-3,TRBV30,NA,NA
CASSAPSVTGELFF,TGTGCCAGCAGCGCACCCAGTGTTACCGGGGAGCTGTTTTTT,TRBJ2-2,TRBV9,NA,NA
CASSKGLAAVDEQFF,TGCGCCAGCAGCAAGGGACTAGCGGCTGTGGATGAGCAGTTCTTC,TRBJ2-1,TRBV5-1,TRBD2,NA
CASSSPGQVGTQYF,TGTGCCAGCAGCTCCCCGGGACAGGTGGGGACCCAGTACTTC,TRBJ2-5,TRBV5-4,TRBD1,NA
CASSVGGHMNTEAFF,TGTGCCAGCAGCGTAGGGGGCCACATGAACACTGAAGCTTTCTTT,TRBJ1-1,TRBV9,NA,NA
CASSPRQPSSYNSPLHF,TGTGCCAGCTCACCACGCCAGCCTAGCTCCTATAATTCACCCCTCCACTTT,TRBJ1-6,TRBV18,NA,once
CASSLQLGNYGYTF,TGTGCCAGCAGCCTTCAATTGGGCAACTATGGCTACACCTTC,TRBJ1-2,TRBV9,NA,NA
CAWSVRGIGSQPQHF,TGTGCCTGGAGTGTACGGGGGATCGGGAGTCAGCCCCAGCATTTT,TRBJ1-5,TRBV30,NA,NA
CASSVGAGLDTEAFF,TGTGCCAGCAGCGTAGGAGCAGGGTTGGACACTGAAGCTTTCTTT,TRBJ1-1,TRBV9,NA,NA
CASSQEGTKRQETQYF,TGCGCCAGCAGCCAAGAAGGCACGAAGCGCCAAGAGACCCAGTACTTC,TRBJ2-5,TRBV4-3,NA,NA
CASSPLEFWGVQGDTEAFF,TGTGCCAGCAGTCCCCTGGAATTCTGGGGGGTGCAGGGGGACACTGAAGCTTTCTTT,TRBJ1-1,TRBV27,TRBD1,NA
CSGEGPNEQFF,TGCAGCGGGGAGGGGCCCAATGAGCAGTTCTTC,TRBJ2-1,TRBV20-1,TRBD2,NA
CSVGQGVGEAFF,TGCAGCGTTGGGCAGGGGGTAGGGGAAGCTTTCTTT,TRBJ1-1,TRBV29-1,TRBD1,NA
CATAPSYLQETQYF,TGTGCCACTGCCCCGTCATACTTACAAGAGACCCAGTACTTC,TRBJ2-5,TRBV15,NA,NA
CATSPGTGDSYGYTF,TGTGCCACCAGTCCTGGGACAGGGGATTCTTATGGCTACACCTTC,TRBJ1-2,TRBV15,TRBD1,NA
CASTLPGLAGNEQFF,TGTGCCAGCACCCTCCCGGGACTAGCGGGAAATGAGCAGTTCTTC,TRBJ2-1,TRBV2,TRBD2,NA
CASSEYGDWFGMNTEAFF,TGTGCCAGCAGTGAGTATGGTGATTGGTTCGGGATGAACACTGAAGCTTTCTTT,TRBJ1-1,TRBV25-1,NA,NA
CASQGVASNQPQHF,TGTGCCAGCCAGGGGGTGGCAAGCAATCAGCCCCAGCATTTT,TRBJ1-5,TRBV6-1,TRBD1,once
CASSVAETPITNTQYF,TGTGCCAGCAGCGTAGCCGAGACTCCCATCACAAATACGCAGTATTTT,TRBJ2-3,TRBV9,NA,NA
CASSLAGTEKQYF,TGCGCCAGCAGCTTGGCGGGGACAGAAAAGCAGTACTTC,TRBJ2-7,TRBV5-1,TRBD1,NA
CASSYPTSGAHNEQFF,TGTGCCAGCAGTTACCCGACTAGCGGGGCCCACAATGAGCAGTTCTTC,TRBJ2-1,TRBV6-5,TRBD2,NA
CASRAETQYF,TGTGCCAGCAGGGCAGAGACCCAGTACTTC,TRBJ2-5,TRBV28,NA,NA
CASSQDGSSNQPQHF,TGCGCCAGCAGCCAAGACGGTAGTAGCAATCAGCCCCAGCATTTT,TRBJ1-5,TRBV4-3,NA,once
CAWILGSGETQYF,TGTGCCTGGATCCTGGGCTCAGGAGAGACCCAGTACTTC,TRBJ2-5,TRBV30,NA,NA
CASSRGTAYEQYF,TGTGCCAGCAGCAGGGGGACAGCCTACGAGCAGTACTTC,TRBJ2-7,TRBV7-9,TRBD1,NA
CASSSLSGSAEQYF,TGTGCCAGCTCAAGCCTCAGCGGGTCGGCCGAGCAGTACTTC,TRBJ2-7,TRBV18,NA,few
CASSAGSSGGSYEQYF,TGTGCCAGCAGCGCCGGATCTAGCGGGGGGTCCTACGAGCAGTACTTC,TRBJ2-7,TRBV9,TRBD2,NA
CASSQGGEPQHF,TGCGCCAGCAGTCAGGGGGGGGAGCCCCAGCATTTT,TRBJ1-5,TRBV23-1,NA,NA
CASSGPGLAGDTQYF,TGTGCCAGCAGCGGGCCGGGACTAGCAGGAGATACGCAGTATTTT,TRBJ2-3,TRBV5-6,TRBD2,NA
CASSLVGTGFYEQYF,TGTGCCAGCAGCTTGGTTGGGACAGGATTCTACGAGCAGTACTTC,TRBJ2-7,TRBV5-6,TRBD1,NA
CASSPAGIAGELFF,TGCGCCAGCAGCCCGGCGGGGATAGCCGGGGAGCTGTTTTTT,TRBJ2-2,TRBV5-1,NA,NA
CASSYSSGRGNEQFF,TGTGCCAGCAGTTACTCGTCTGGGCGGGGCAATGAGCAGTTCTTC,TRBJ2-1,TRBV6-5,NA,NA
CASSPSGHRSYEQYF,TGTGCCAGCTCACCGTCGGGACATCGGTCCTACGAGCAGTACTTC,TRBJ2-7,TRBV18,NA,NA
CASSTGGGYGYTF,TGCGCCAGCAGTACGGGGGGGGGATATGGCTACACCTTC,TRBJ1-2,TRBV5-1,NA,NA
CASSPWGQGDTEAFF,TGTGCCAGCAGCCCCTGGGGACAGGGGGACACTGAAGCTTTCTTT,TRBJ1-1,TRBV11-2,TRBD1,NA